A single sample gave rise to the 31 T cell receptor beta chains below, sequenced in a study of blood T cell repertoires in COVID-19. The table came from immunoSEQ multiplex PCR; TCRdb's copy has only in-frame clones and leaves some out. The data show around 250,000 clones, approximately 85% seen once. Sequencing was done on a sample of peripheral blood. These receptors were taken from a man older than 75 with acute or convalescent COVID-19.

This sequence joins TRBV15 and TRBJ2-7, with 9 bases fitting TRBD1. There are 13 residues in the CDR3. J lost 5 bases, V lost 8 bases, and 7 bases had no gene match. CDR1 and CDR2 from the germline V gene are LNHNV and YYDKDF (reference sequence). The CDR3 loop reads CATGTGGLDEQYF. The DNA of the CDR3 is TGTGCCACCGGTACAGGGGGCCTGGACGAGCAGTACTTC. The full variable domain, its missing parts supplied by reference TRBV15 and TRBJ2-7, is DAMVIQNPRYQVTQFGKPVTLSCSQTLNHNVMYWYQQKSSQAPKLLFHYYDKDFNNEADTPDNFQSRRPNTSFCFLDIRSPGLGDTAMYLCATGTGGLDEQYFGPGTRLTVT.

V and J are TRBV5-1 and TRBJ1-1; the D is unclear. Deletions cut 1 base from V and 1 base from J, with 11 bases between. In germline, CDR1 is SGHRS, CDR2 YFSETQ. The CDR3 contains 15 residues. The CDR3 region is CASSLLHGENTEAFF. The CDR3 bases are TGCGCCAGCAGCTTGCTACACGGGGAGAACACTGAAGCTTTCTTT.

The V gene is TRBV19, the J gene TRBJ2-7; 7 bases are a match to TRBD2. Germline V lookup: CDR1 LNHDA, CDR2 SQIVND (reference sequence). The J segment lost 6 bases and the V segment lost 3 bases, leaving 5 bases of the junction unmatched. The CDR3 runs 13 residues. The CDR3, as DNA: TGTGCCAGTAGTATGATCAGGGAGGGCGAGCAGTACTTC. Its translation: CASSMIREGEQYF.

This sequence joins TRBV5-4 and TRBJ2-7, with D possibly being TRBD1 (6 bases). The CDR3 is 13 amino acids. V was cut by 4 bases and J by 6 bases, with 14 bases left in between. The germline V gene encodes CDR1 SGHNT and CDR2 YYREEE (reference sequence). The DNA for the CDR3 is TGTGCCAGCAGCGTCACAGGGTTGCGCGAGCAGTACTTC. This codes for CASSVTGLREQYF. Full variable domain (outside the CDR3, taken from reference TRBV5-4 and TRBJ2-7): ETGVTQSPTHLIKTRGQQVTLRCSSQSGHNTVSWYQQALGQGPQFIFQYYREEENGRGNFPPRFSGLQFPNYSSELNVNALELDDSALYLCASSVTGLREQYFGPGTRLTVT.

This sequence joins TRBV19 and TRBJ1-1; D is undetermined. V was cut by 6 bases and J by 1 base, with 18 bases left in between. The CDR3 consists of 16 residues. CDR1 and CDR2 (germline): LNHDA, SQIVND (reference sequence). CDR3 coding DNA: TGTGCCAGTAGGAACCCCCCGACGGGTGAGAACACTGAAGCTTTCTTT. Its protein is CASRNPPTGENTEAFF.

The V gene is TRBV5-1, the J gene TRBJ1-5; D may be TRBD1 (6 bases). CDR1 and CDR2 (germline): SGHRS, YFSETQ. The V end lost 4 bases, the J end lost 3 bases, and 14 bases lay between the germline ends. The CDR3 runs 15 residues. The CDR3 DNA reads TGCGCCAGCAGCATCGAGGGGGACCCCAATCAGCCCCAGCATTTT. Translated: CASSIEGDPNQPQHF.

CDR3 amino acids: CASSVGGWPTYEQYF. The CDR3 region has the DNA TGTGCCAGCAGTGTGGGGGGGTGGCCCACCTACGAGCAGTACTTC. The V call is TRBV2, the J call TRBJ2-7; TRBD2 matches at 7 bases. Germline V gives CDR1 SNHLY, CDR2 FYNNEI. The CDR3 runs 15 residues. V trimming: 4 bases; J trimming: 2 bases; junction bases outside the gene matches: 8.

The V call is TRBV9, the J call TRBJ1-1; D not resolved. This CDR3 has 14 amino acids. V gave up 0 bases and J gave up 1 base, with 7 bases separating them. Germline V gene data show CDR1 as SGDLS and CDR2 as YYNGEE. In DNA form, the CDR3 reads TGTGCCAGCAGCGTAGTCGCAGAGAACACTGAAGCTTTCTTT. Translating it yields CASSVVAENTEAFF.

The rearrangement links TRBV5-1 to TRBJ2-2; 9 bases fit TRBD1. The ends lost 3 bases at V and 3 bases at J; junction bases unmatched: 6. CDR1 is SGHRS and CDR2 is YFSETQ in the germline V gene. There are 16 residues in the CDR3. CDR3 DNA sequence: TGCGCCAGCAGCTCCCGACAGGGGGGAGACACCGGGGAGCTGTTTTTT. Its protein product is CASSSRQGGDTGELFF.

The V call is TRBV3-1 (or the pseudogene TRBV3-2), the J call TRBJ2-2, with D possibly TRBD1 on 6 matching bases. Germline CDR1 and CDR2: LGHDT and YNNKEL (reference sequence). CDR3 size: 15 residues. Trimming stripped 1 base from V and 8 bases from J, with 14 bases between. The CDR3: CASSQALVTGGELFF. Written as DNA, the CDR3 is TGTGCCAGCAGCCAAGCTCTTGTCACAGGGGGGGAGCTGTTTTTT.

With respect to this clone: Different DNA sequences within this sample yield the same CDR3. This chain joins TRBV12-3 or TRBV12-4 and TRBJ2-7; D is unresolved. V lost 5 bases and J 5 bases, leaving 7 bases between the germline ends. The CDR3 consists of 11 residues. This CDR3 reads CASSPKNEQYF. The CDR3 DNA follows: TGTGCCAGCAGTCCTAAAAACGAGCAGTACTTC.

The genes are TRBV1 and TRBJ2-7; the D segment call TRBD2 is taken from the table without a DNA check. TRBV1 is shown as a pseudogene. The CDR3 runs 15 residues. The CDR3: CTSSQDRHSGGRQYF. The DNA for the CDR3 is TGCACCAGCAGCCAAGATCGTCATAGCGGGGGGCGGCAGTACTTC.

The CDR3, as DNA: TGTGCCAGCAGCCAAACGCCTGGACTAGCGGGAGATAGCGACGAGCAGTACTTC. This encodes CASSQTPGLAGDSDEQYF. The chain recombines TRBV4-2 with TRBJ2-7; 13 bases agree with TRBD2. CDR1 is LGHNA, CDR2 YNFKEQ, per germline. The CDR3 extends over 18 amino acids. Trimming cost V 2 bases and J 5 bases; bases outside gene matches: 12.

The rearrangement links TRBV19 to TRBJ1-6; D is possibly TRBD1 (5 bases). The CDR3 contains 14 residues. Trimming shortened V by 4 bases and J by 9 bases, and 13 bases separated the two germline ends. Looked up from germline, CDR1 is LNHDA and CDR2 is SQIVND (reference sequence). Written as DNA, the CDR3 is TGTGCCAGTAGTACAGGGAAAAGGTTTTCACCCCTCCACTTT. Protein product: CASSTGKRFSPLHF.

The V gene is TRBV6-5, the J gene TRBJ1-3; unclear D gene. Trimming removed 0 bases from V and 0 bases from J, with 6 bases in between. The CDR3 covers 15 residues. Per the germline V gene, CDR1 is MNHEY and CDR2 is SVGAGI. CDR3 loop: CASSYSGSSGNTIYF. The DNA of the CDR3 is TGTGCCAGCAGTTACTCTGGGAGCTCTGGAAACACCATATATTTT.

The chain has TRBV6-6 and TRBJ1-1; TRBD1 matches at 8 bases. Trimming cost V 5 bases and J 1 base; bases outside gene matches: 12. Germline lookup yields CDR1 MNHNY and CDR2 SVGAGI (reference sequence). The CDR3 is 17 residues long. CDR3 residues: CASSLDLPDRGNTEAFF. DNA of the CDR3: TGTGCCAGCAGTCTCGATCTGCCCGACAGGGGGAACACTGAAGCTTTCTTT.

The J gene is TRBJ2-1, the V gene TRBV5-1; maybe TRBD1 (6 bases). The CDR3 loop spans 15 amino acids. The V and J ends lost 5 bases and 0 bases respectively, with 12 bases between them. CDR1 and CDR2 (germline): SGHRS, YFSETQ. The CDR3 here is CASSSGTLSYNEQFF. CDR3 nucleotide sequence: TGCGCCAGCAGTTCCGGGACACTCTCCTACAATGAGCAGTTCTTC.

A word on this clone: Other DNA sequences in the sample encode the same CDR3. The gene calls are TRBV5-5 and TRBJ1-1, with TRBD1 as a possible D gene (6 bases). Germline CDR1 and CDR2: SGHKS and YYEKEE (reference sequence). The CDR3 consists of 15 residues. V was clipped by 2 bases and J by 2 bases, with 13 bases between them. The CDR3 loop reads CASSLTGTLNTEAFF. As DNA, the CDR3 is TGTGCCAGCAGCTTAACCGGGACATTAAACACTGAAGCTTTCTTT.

The chain couples TRBV3-1 (or the pseudogene TRBV3-2) to TRBJ2-5, with a weak D call TRBD1 (6 bases). This CDR3 spans 14 amino acids. V was trimmed by 2 bases and J by 4 bases, leaving 11 bases between them. Germline V gives CDR1 LGHDT, CDR2 YNNKEL (reference sequence). The CDR3 DNA follows: TGTGCCAGCAGCCAACGTGGGGGCGCAGAGACCCAGTACTTC. It encodes CASSQRGGAETQYF.

The chain combines TRBV29-1 with TRBJ1-1, with D hard to call. Germline V gene data show CDR1 as SQVTM and CDR2 as ANQGSEA. Trimming removed 3 bases from V and 4 bases from J, with 12 bases in between. This CDR3 has 13 amino acids. In DNA, the CDR3 is TGCAGCGTTGACGGCCGGGTAGGCACTGAAGCTTTCTTT. It is translated as CSVDGRVGTEAFF.

This chain connects TRBV2 to TRBJ1-1; TRBD1 matches at 7 bases. From germline, CDR1 is SNHLY and CDR2 FYNNEI. The CDR3 consists of 14 residues. The trim removed 6 bases at V and 2 bases at J, leaving 6 bases unmatched. CDR3 region: CASSIDRANTEAFF. For the CDR3, the DNA is TGTGCCAGCAGCATCGACAGGGCCAACACTGAAGCTTTCTTT.

Many counts were recorded for this clone. The chain recombines TRBV10-3 with TRBJ2-7, with TRBD1 as a possible D gene (5 bases). The CDR3 is 12 residues long. Trimming removed 3 bases at V and 3 bases at J, with 6 bases between. Per the germline V gene, CDR1 is ENHRY and CDR2 is SYGVKD. CDR3 nucleotides: TGTGCCATCAGTGAACAGGACTACGAGCAGTACTTC. This gives the protein CAISEQDYEQYF.

The chain carries TRBV7-6 and TRBJ2-1, with 8 positions matching TRBD2. V was clipped by 1 base and J by 12 bases; unmatched bases: 5. This CDR3 is 13 amino acids long. Germline values: CDR1 SGHVS, CDR2 FNYEAQ. The CDR3 nucleotides read TGTGCCAGCAGCTTAGGTCCTAGCGGGCCGCAGTTCTTC. Amino acids: CASSLGPSGPQFF.

The V and J genes are TRBV11-2 and TRBJ1-3, with 8 bases that match TRBD1. V gave up 2 bases and J gave up 1 base; unmatched junction bases: 4. CDR3 length equals 16 residues. CDR1 and CDR2 from the germline V gene are SGHAT and FQNNGV. The CDR3 loop is CASSLSWTGSGNTIYF. Here the CDR3 DNA reads TGTGCCAGCAGCTTATCGTGGACAGGGTCTGGAAACACCATATATTTT.

This clone was counted once. This chain joins TRBV28 and TRBJ2-2; D remains ambiguous. The CDR3 length is 11 residues. CDR1 MDHEN and CDR2 SYDVKM come from the germline V gene. The V end lost 6 bases, the J end lost 8 bases, and 7 bases lay between the germline ends. The CDR3 DNA is TGTGCCAGCAGCCCCTTTGGGGAGCTGTTTTTT. Encoded protein: CASSPFGELFF.

The chain has TRBV9 and TRBJ2-5, with TRBD1 as a possible D gene (6 bases). V was clipped by 3 bases and J by 7 bases, with 19 bases between them. There are 15 residues in the CDR3. Germline V gene lookup returns CDR1 SGDLS and CDR2 YYNGEE. The CDR3 bases are TGTGCCAGCAGCGCGGCGCCAGGGGCTGGGGGGACCCAGTACTTC. Translating it yields CASSAAPGAGGTQYF.

This chain uses TRBV6-5 with TRBJ1-1, with a tentative D call TRBD1 (6 bases). From germline, CDR1 is MNHEY and CDR2 SVGAGI. Trimming cost V 6 bases and J 1 base, with 15 bases left between them. The CDR3 totals 15 residues. The CDR3 region is CASSPRGPGNTEAFF. The CDR3 DNA follows: TGTGCCAGCAGCCCCAGGGGCCCGGGGAACACTGAAGCTTTCTTT.

Details on this clone: The identical CDR3 is also encoded by other nucleotide sequences in the sample. This sequence joins TRBV5-1 and TRBJ2-7; maybe TRBD1 (6 bases). Germline V gives CDR1 SGHRS, CDR2 YFSETQ. V lost 4 bases, J lost 0 bases, and 8 bases lay in between. This CDR3 contains 13 residues. DNA of the CDR3: TGCGCCAGCAGCCCGGACAGCTCCTACGAGCAGTACTTC. Amino acids: CASSPDSSYEQYF.

J is TRBJ2-7 and V is TRBV19, with 8 bases fitting TRBD2. Germline trimming cut 5 bases from V and 0 bases from J; bases unmatched to any gene: 9. Looked up from germline, CDR1 is LNHDA and CDR2 is SQIVND (reference sequence). This CDR3 comprises 16 residues. For the CDR3, the DNA is TGTGCCAGTAGTCTGCTCCCCAGCGGGAGCTCCTACGAGCAGTACTTC. Translated: CASSLLPSGSSYEQYF.

The J gene is TRBJ2-1, the V gene TRBV5-4, with 8 positions matching TRBD1. The CDR3 length is 13 residues. Germline assignment: CDR1 SGHNT and CDR2 YYREEE (reference sequence). The V gene end was trimmed by 3 bases and the J gene end by 10 bases; junction bases not matched to a gene: 6. CDR3 coding DNA: TGTGCCAGCAGCTCGGACAGGGAGAGAGAGCAGTTCTTC. It specifies CASSSDREREQFF.

The V gene is TRBV28, the J gene TRBJ1-4, with 10 bases that match TRBD1. Germline values: CDR1 MDHEN, CDR2 SYDVKM. V dropped 7 bases and J dropped 4; count of bases not matched to a gene: 6. The CDR3 is made up of 15 amino acids. The chain's CDR3 is CASKKGQGFNEKLFF. The DNA for the CDR3 is TGTGCCAGCAAGAAGGGACAGGGGTTTAATGAAAAACTGTTTTTT.